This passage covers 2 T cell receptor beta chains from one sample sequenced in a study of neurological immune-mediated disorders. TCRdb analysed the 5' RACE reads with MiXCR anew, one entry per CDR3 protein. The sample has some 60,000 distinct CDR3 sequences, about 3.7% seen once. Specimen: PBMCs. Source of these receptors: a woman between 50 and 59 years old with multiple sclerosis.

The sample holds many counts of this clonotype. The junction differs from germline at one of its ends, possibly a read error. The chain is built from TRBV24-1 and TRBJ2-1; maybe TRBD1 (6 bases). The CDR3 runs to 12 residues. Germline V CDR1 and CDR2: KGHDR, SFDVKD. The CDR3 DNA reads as TGTGCCACCAGTGATCGGTTACAGGGAGTCGTCTTC. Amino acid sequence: CATSDRLQGVVF.

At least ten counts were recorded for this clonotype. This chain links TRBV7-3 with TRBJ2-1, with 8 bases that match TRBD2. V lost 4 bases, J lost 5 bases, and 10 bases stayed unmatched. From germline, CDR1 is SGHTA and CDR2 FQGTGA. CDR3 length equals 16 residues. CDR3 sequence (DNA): TGTGCCAGCAGCTCCTACCGGACTAGCAGGGACAATGAGCAGTTCTTC. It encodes CASSSYRTSRDNEQFF.